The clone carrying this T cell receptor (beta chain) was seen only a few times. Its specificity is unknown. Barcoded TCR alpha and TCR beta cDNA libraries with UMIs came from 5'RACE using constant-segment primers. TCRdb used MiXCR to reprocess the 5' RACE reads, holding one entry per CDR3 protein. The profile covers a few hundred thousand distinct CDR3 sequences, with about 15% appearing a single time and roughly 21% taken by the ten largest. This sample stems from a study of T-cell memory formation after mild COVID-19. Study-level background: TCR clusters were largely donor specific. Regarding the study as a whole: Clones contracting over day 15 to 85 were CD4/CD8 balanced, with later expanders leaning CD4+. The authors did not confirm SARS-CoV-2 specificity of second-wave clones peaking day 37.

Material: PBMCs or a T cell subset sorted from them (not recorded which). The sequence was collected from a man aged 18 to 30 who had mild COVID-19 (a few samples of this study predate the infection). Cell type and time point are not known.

The CDR3 sequence: CASSQVGPTATLHF. The DNA for the CDR3 is TGTGCCAGCAGCCAAGTAGGTCCTACGGCTACCCTCCACTTT. This chain joins TRBV14 and TRBJ1-6; D is unclear. V lost 1 base, J lost 14 bases, and 15 bases lay in between. Germline CDR1 and CDR2: SGHDN and FVKESK. This CDR3 is built from 14 residues.